The clone carrying this T cell receptor beta chain was observed at least ten times. Its antigen is as yet unknown. This sample stems from a study of T-cell reconstitution after alpha-beta-depleted transplantation in children. Overall study findings and caveats: About two months after transplant, alpha-beta T cells reportedly came from several hundred expanded graft clones. T-cell counts and diversity at one year post-transplant came mainly from newly produced T cells. Surviving thymic progenitors and recipient T cells were the source of high TCRbeta diversity at day 60 in some patients.

For TCRbeta, the library was prepared with unique molecular identifiers. TCRdb used MiXCR to reprocess the PCR reads, holding one entry per CDR3 protein. The sample lists almost 250,000 distinct CDR3 sequences; roughly 26% were seen once. CDR1 SQVTM and CDR2 ANQGSEA come from the germline V gene. The CDR3 covers 14 residues. The ends were cut back, 0 bases at V and 3 bases at J, with 10 bases in the middle. J is TRBJ2-3 and V is TRBV29-1; the D is unclear. The TCR sequence derives from a girl aged 2 to 9 with Fanconi anemia, due to receive a stem cell transplant. The source was PBMCs, collected before TCRalphabeta/CD19-depleted stem cell transplant. DNA of the CDR3: TGCAGCGTTGAAGATTGGCAGGCGACAGATACGCAGTATTTT. Translating gives CSVEDWQATDTQYF.